Each of the 5 T cell receptor beta chains below was sequenced from the same sample in a study of graft-versus-host responses after intestinal transplantation. Sequenced by immunoSEQ multiplex PCR; TCRdb stores in-frame clones only, minus some. The sample carries about 120,000 clones, 90% to 95% recorded once. Their antigens remain unidentified. This sample comprised unstimulated CD8+ T cells sorted from spleen or lymph node cells, obtained before intestinal transplant. The receptors here all came from a human donor who received an intestinal transplant.

The rearrangement joins TRBV9 to TRBJ1-4, with a weak D call TRBD1 (5 bases). This CDR3 spans 15 amino acids. Trimming took off 4 bases at V and 7 bases at J, with 17 bases between the two ends. Per germline, CDR1 SGDLS and CDR2 YYNGEE. Here the CDR3 DNA reads TGTGCCAGCAGCCCAGGGACGGTTCACCTTGAAAAACTGTTTTTT. It is translated as CASSPGTVHLEKLFF. Combining the CDR3 with reference TRBV9 and TRBJ1-4 gives the whole variable domain DSGVTQTPKHLITATGQRVTLRCSPRSGDLSVYWYQQSLDQGLQFLIQYYNGEERAKGNILERFSAQQFPDLHSELNLSSLELGDSALYFCASSPGTVHLEKLFFGSGTQLSVL.

The rearrangement joins TRBV7-9 to TRBJ2-3; TRBD2 is a possible D gene (6 bases). The CDR3 covers 18 residues. V was cut by 3 bases and J by 0 bases, with 19 bases left in between. Germline CDR1 SEHNR, CDR2 FQNEAQ (reference sequence). The CDR3 DNA reads TGTGCCAGCAGCTTCGACTACGGGACTGTCACTAGCACAGATACGCAGTATTTT. Translated: CASSFDYGTVTSTDTQYF.

The chain recombines TRBV5-6 with TRBJ1-5, with TRBD1 matching over 8 bases. CDR3 length: 14 amino acids. Germline V gene data show CDR1 as SGHDT and CDR2 as YYEEEE. V was clipped by 3 bases and J by 7 bases; unmatched bases: 6. In DNA, the CDR3 is TGTGCCAGCAGCTATCAGGGGGCACGGCAGCCCCAGCATTTT. It encodes CASSYQGARQPQHF.

The rearrangement links TRBV7-6 to TRBJ1-1, with D possibly being TRBD1 (6 bases). Germline assignment: CDR1 SGHVS and CDR2 FNYEAQ. Deletions cut 5 bases from V and 8 bases from J, with 18 bases between. CDR3 length: 14 residues. CDR3 in amino acids: CASSPGEAEGEAFF. CDR3 sequence (DNA): TGTGCCAGCAGCCCAGGGGAGGCCGAGGGGGAAGCTTTCTTT.

V is TRBV9 and J is TRBJ2-1; D may be TRBD2 (6 bases). Trimming shortened V by 3 bases and J by 0 bases, and 10 bases separated the two germline ends. The CDR3 contains 15 residues. Germline CDR1 and CDR2: SGDLS and YYNGEE. CDR3 nucleotides: TGTGCCAGCAGCGAAGGCGGGAACTCCTACAATGAGCAGTTCTTC. This gives the protein CASSEGGNSYNEQFF.